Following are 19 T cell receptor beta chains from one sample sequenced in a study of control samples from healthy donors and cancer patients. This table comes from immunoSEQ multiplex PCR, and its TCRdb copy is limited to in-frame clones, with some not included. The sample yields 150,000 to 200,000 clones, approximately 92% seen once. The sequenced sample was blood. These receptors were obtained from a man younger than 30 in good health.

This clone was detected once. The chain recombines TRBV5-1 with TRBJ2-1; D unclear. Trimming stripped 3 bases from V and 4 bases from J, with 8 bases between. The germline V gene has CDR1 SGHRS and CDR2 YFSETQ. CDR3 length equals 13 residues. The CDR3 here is CASSSDGYNEQFF. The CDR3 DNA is TGCGCCAGCAGCTCGGACGGGTACAATGAGCAGTTCTTC.

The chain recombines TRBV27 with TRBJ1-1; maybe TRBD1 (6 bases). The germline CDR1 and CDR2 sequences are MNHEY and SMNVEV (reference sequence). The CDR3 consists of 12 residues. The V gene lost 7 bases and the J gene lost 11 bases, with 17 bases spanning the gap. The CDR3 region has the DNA TGTGCCAGCACGCCGCGTGGGGGGCGCGCTTTCTTT. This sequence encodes CASTPRGGRAFF.

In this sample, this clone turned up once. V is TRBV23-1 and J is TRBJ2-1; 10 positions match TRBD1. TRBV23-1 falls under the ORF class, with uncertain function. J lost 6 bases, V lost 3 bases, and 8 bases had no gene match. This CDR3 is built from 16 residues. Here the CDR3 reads CASSQIGQGGGNEQFF. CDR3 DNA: TGCGCCAGCAGTCAGATTGGACAGGGGGGAGGCAATGAGCAGTTCTTC.

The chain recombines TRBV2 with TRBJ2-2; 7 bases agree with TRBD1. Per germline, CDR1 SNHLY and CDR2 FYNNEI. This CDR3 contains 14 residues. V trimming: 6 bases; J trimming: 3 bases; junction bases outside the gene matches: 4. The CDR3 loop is CASRVGGDTGELFF. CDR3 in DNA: TGTGCCAGCAGAGTAGGGGGCGACACCGGGGAGCTGTTTTTT. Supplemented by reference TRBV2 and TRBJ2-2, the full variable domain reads EPEVTQTPSHQVTQMGQEVILRCVPISNHLYFYWYRQILGQKVEFLVSFYNNEISEKSEIFDDQFSVERPDGSNFTLKIRSTKLEDSAMYFCASRVGGDTGELFFGEGSRLTVL.

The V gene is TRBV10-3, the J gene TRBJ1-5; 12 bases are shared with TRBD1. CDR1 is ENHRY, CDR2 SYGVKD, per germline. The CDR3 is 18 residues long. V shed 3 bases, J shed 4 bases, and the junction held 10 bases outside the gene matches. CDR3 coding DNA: TGTGCCATCAGTGAAAACCCCGGGACAGGGGGCAGGAATCAGCCCCAGCATTTT. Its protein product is CAISENPGTGGRNQPQHF.

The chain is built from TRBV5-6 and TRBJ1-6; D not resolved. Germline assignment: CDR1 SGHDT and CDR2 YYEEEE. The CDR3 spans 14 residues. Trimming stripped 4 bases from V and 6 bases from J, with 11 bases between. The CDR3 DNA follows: TGTGCCAGCAGCCATAGGGCAGGTAATTCACCCCTCCACTTT. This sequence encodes CASSHRAGNSPLHF.

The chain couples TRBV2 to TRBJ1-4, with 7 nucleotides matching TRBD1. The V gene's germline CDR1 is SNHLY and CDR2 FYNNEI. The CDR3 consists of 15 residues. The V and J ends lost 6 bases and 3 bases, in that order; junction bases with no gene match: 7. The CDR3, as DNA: TGTGCCAGCAGGACAGGGTTGGTTGCTAATGAAAAACTGTTTTTT. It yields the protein CASRTGLVANEKLFF.

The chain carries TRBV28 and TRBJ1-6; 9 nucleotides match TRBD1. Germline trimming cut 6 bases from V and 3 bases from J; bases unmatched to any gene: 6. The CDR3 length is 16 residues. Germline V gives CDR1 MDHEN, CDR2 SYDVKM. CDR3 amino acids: CASRPRTGDYNSPLHF. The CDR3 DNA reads TGTGCCAGCAGGCCTCGGACAGGGGACTATAATTCACCCCTCCACTTT.

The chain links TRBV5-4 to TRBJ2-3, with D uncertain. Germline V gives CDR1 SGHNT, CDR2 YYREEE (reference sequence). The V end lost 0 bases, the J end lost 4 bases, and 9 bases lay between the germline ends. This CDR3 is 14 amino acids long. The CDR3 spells CASSLVAVADTQYF. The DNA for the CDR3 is TGTGCCAGCAGCTTGGTGGCAGTGGCAGATACGCAGTATTTT.

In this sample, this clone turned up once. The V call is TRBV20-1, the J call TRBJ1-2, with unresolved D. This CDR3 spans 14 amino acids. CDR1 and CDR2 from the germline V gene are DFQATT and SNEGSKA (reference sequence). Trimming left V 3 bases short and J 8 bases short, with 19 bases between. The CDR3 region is CSASWRESPPGYTF. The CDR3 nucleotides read TGCAGTGCTAGTTGGAGGGAATCCCCTCCAGGCTACACCTTC.

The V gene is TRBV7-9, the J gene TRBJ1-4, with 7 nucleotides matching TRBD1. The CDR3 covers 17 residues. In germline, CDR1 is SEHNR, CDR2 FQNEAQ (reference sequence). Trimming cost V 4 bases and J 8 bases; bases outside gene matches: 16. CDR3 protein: CASSYGGGRGLTEKLFF. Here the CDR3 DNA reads TGTGCCAGCAGCTATGGCGGGGGAAGGGGGCTTACAGAAAAACTGTTTTTT.

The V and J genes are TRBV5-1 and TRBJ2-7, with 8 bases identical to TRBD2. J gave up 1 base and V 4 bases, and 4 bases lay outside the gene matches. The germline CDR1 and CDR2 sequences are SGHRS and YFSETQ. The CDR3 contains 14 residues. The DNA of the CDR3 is TGCGCCAGCAGCCCTGGGACTAGTTCCTACGAGCAGTACTTC. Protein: CASSPGTSSYEQYF.

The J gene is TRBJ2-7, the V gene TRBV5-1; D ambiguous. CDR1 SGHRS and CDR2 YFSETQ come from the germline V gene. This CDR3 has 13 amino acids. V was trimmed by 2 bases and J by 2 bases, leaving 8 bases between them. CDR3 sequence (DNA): TGCGCCAGCAGCTTAACCCGGACCTACGAGCAGTACTTC. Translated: CASSLTRTYEQYF.

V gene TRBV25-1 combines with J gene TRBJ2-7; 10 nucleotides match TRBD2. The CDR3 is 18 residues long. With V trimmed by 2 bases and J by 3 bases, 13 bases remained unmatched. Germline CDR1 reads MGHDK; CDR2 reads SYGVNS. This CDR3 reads CASSENRASGGADYEQYF. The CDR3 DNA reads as TGTGCCAGCAGTGAAAACAGGGCTAGCGGGGGCGCTGACTACGAGCAGTACTTC.

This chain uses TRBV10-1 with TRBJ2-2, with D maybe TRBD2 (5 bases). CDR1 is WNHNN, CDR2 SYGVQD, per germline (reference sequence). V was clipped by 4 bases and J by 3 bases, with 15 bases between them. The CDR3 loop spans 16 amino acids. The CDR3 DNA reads TGCGCCAGCAGTGGGACGACCGGGAAGGACACCGGGGAGCTGTTTTTT. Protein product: CASSGTTGKDTGELFF.

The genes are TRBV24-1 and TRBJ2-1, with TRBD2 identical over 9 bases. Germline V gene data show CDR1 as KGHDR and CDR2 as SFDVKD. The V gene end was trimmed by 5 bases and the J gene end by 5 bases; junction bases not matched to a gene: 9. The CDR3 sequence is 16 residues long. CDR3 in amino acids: CATSATRLAADNEQFF. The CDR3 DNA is TGTGCCACCAGTGCAACCAGACTAGCGGCGGACAATGAGCAGTTCTTC.

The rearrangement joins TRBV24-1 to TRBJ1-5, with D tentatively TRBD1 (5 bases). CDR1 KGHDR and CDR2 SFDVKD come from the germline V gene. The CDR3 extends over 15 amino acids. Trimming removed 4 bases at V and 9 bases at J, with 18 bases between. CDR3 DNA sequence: TGTGCCACCAGTGACCGTCGTGGGGGGATCATGCCCCAGCATTTT. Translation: CATSDRRGGIMPQHF.

CDR3 in DNA: TGTGCCAGCAGTGGGGACGGAACGAATCAGCCCCAGCATTTT. The encoded protein is CASSGDGTNQPQHF. This chain joins TRBV2 and TRBJ1-5, with TRBD1 as a possible D gene (5 bases). Germline lookup yields CDR1 SNHLY and CDR2 FYNNEI. V lost 4 bases and J lost 4, with 11 bases in between. The CDR3 is 14 residues long.

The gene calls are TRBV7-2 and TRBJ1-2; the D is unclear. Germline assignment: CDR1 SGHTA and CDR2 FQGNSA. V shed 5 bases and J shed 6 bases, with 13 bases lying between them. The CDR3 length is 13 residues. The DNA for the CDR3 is TGTGCCAGCAGCCTCCGCGGGTACGATGGCTACACCTTC. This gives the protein CASSLRGYDGYTF.